This TCR beta chain was identified in a study of tumor-infiltrating lymphocytes in primary liver carcinoma. Bulk tissue was left unsorted, and RNA and DNA were co-extracted from 20-30 mg of it. Of note for this clonotype: The junction differs from germline at one of its ends, possibly a read error.

The template, around 540 ng total RNA, yielded TCR beta cDNA made with a constant-region primer. Sequencing libraries for TCR beta derived from three nested multiplex PCR rounds that used slightly modified ARM-PCR. Two initial PCR rounds of around 10 cycles each paired TRBV1-TRBV30 forward primers with a C-beta reverse primer. TCRdb re-called the multiplex PCR reads through MiXCR, storing one row per CDR3 protein. The profile shows around 70,000 distinct CDR3 sequences, over 60% of them singletons. CDR3 length equals 15 residues. Germline values: CDR1 SGHNT, CDR2 YYREEE (reference sequence). This TCR was sampled from a man in his forties or fifties with primary liver carcinoma and hepatitis B virus infection. This chain joins TRBV5-4 and TRBJ1-6, with a tentative D call TRBD1 (5 bases). Specimen: liver tumor tissue from sampling region 4. Noted subset: tumor region T4, right-lateral pole. CDR3: CANSLQGLGESPLHF. The CDR3 coding sequence is TGCGCCAACAGCTTGCAGGGATTGGGGGAATCACCCCTCCACTTT.